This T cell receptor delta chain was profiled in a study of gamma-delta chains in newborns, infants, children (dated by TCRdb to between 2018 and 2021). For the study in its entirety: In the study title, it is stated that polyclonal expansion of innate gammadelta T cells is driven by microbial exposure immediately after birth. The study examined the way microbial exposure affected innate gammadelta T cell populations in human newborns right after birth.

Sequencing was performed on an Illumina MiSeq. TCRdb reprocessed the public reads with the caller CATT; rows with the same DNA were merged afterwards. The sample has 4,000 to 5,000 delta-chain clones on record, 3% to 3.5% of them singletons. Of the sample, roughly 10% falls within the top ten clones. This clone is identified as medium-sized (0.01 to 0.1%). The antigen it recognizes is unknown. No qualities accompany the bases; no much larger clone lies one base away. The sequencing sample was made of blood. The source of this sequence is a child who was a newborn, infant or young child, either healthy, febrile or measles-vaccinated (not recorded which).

CDR3 reads: CACDAPTGGYSWDTRQMFF. The nucleotide sequence is TGTGCCTGTGACGCCCCTACTGGGGGATACTCCTGGGACACCCGACAGATGTTTTTC. The chain links TRDV2 with TRDJ3; 11 bases in the middle match TRDD3. V loses 3 bases at its end and J loses 0 bases; junction bases beyond the gene matches: 6. From a lookup of the germline V gene, CDR1 and CDR2 are GEAIGNYY and EKD. The CDR3 spans 19 residues, from the cysteine through the phenylalanine. The DNA shown is the 57-base CDR3, in frame from base 1.